Sequencing of this T cell receptor (beta chain) was carried out in a study of T cell responses to AZD1222 COVID-19 vaccine. The study's findings and limits: Mostly white British, mostly female donors; authors suggested clonal diversity may be underestimated. Only a handful of individuals given AZD1222 were seropositive at baseline.

The repertoire was sequenced with immunoSEQ multiplex PCR; TCRdb's copy has only in-frame clones and lacks some. The data contain 150,000 or so clones, 70% to 90% of them seen just once; the ten biggest clones take up 1.5% to 2%. With regard to this clone: Its cognate antigen is unknown.

This CDR3 contains 16 residues. The germline V and J ends were trimmed by 4 bases and 4 bases, with 19 bases remaining between them. Germline V lookup: CDR1 SGHAT, CDR2 FQNNGV. The material was peripheral blood, obtained on day 0 of AZD1222 vaccination. This sequence joins TRBV11-2 and TRBJ1-2; the D is unclear. This receptor was obtained from an adult in good health. CDR3 residues: CASSSLRRVGGYGYTF. The CDR3 DNA reads as TGTGCCAGCAGCTCCCTTCGACGGGTGGGTGGCTATGGCTACACCTTC.